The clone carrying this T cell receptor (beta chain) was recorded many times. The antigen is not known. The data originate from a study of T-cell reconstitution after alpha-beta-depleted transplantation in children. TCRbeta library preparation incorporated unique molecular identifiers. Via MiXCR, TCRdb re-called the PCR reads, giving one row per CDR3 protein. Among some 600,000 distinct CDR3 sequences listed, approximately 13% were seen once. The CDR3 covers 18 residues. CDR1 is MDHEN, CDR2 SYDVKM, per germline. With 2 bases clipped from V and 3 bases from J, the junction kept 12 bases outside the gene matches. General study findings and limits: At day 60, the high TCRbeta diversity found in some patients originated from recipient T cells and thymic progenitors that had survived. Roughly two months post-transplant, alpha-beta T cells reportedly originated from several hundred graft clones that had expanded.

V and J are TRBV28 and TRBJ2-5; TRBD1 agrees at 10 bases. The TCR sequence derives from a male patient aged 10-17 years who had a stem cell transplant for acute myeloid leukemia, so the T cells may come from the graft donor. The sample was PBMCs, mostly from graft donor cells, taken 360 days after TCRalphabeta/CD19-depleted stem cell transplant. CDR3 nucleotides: TGTGCCAGCAGTTTACATCGGGACAGGGGTTGGTATGAAGAGACCCAGTACTTC. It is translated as CASSLHRDRGWYEETQYF.